These 19 T cell receptor beta chains originate from one sample sequenced in a study of T cells in Graves' hyperthyroidism and ophthalmopathy. Researchers took RNA transcripts and amplified the TCR beta CDR3 regions from them. Researchers ran a first-round RT-PCR on the TCR CDR3 using the HTBI primer set. A single record per CDR3 protein comes from TCRdb applying MiXCR to the multiplex PCR reads. Of hundreds of thousands of distinct CDR3 sequences in the sample, roughly 37% were seen once. Sequenced material: blood. The receptors stem from a man younger than 35 with Graves' hyperthyroidism.

This clonotype was recorded many times. The chain carries TRBV2 and TRBJ1-1; D is unresolved. The V end lost 7 bases, the J end lost 5 bases, and 14 bases lay between the germline ends. The CDR3 loop spans 13 amino acids. The germline gives CDR1 SNHLY, CDR2 FYNNEI. The CDR3 DNA reads TGTGCCAGCACCCAACCCCGTGGGACTGAAGCTTTCTTT. Residues: CASTQPRGTEAFF.

This chain joins TRBV6-2 or TRBV6-3 and TRBJ2-7; D is uncertain. Germline lookup yields CDR1 MNHEY and CDR2 SVGEGT. V was shortened by 2 bases and J by 3 bases, with 14 bases between the two germline ends. This CDR3 has 15 residues. The CDR3 here is CASSYEWTAGYEQYF. CDR3 bases: TGTGCCAGCAGTTACGAATGGACGGCAGGCTACGAGCAGTACTTC.

This clonotype was picked up many times. This chain links TRBV10-3 with TRBJ1-5, with TRBD1 matching over 8 bases. Germline trimming cut 3 bases from V and 2 bases from J; bases unmatched to any gene: 3. Germline V lookup: CDR1 ENHRY, CDR2 SYGVKD. CDR3 size: 15 residues. The CDR3 loop is CAISEGTGGNQPQHF. As DNA, the CDR3 is TGTGCCATCAGTGAAGGGACAGGAGGCAATCAGCCCCAGCATTTT.

This clonotype was recorded at least ten times. The chain couples TRBV5-1 to TRBJ1-2, with D uncertain. Germline V gives CDR1 SGHRS, CDR2 YFSETQ. This CDR3 is built from 16 residues. Deletions cut 2 bases from V and 3 bases from J, with 17 bases between. The CDR3 DNA is TGCGCCAGCAGCTTTGAAGGCAGCCCTGGGGACTATGGCTACACCTTC. It encodes CASSFEGSPGDYGYTF.

The chain couples TRBV29-1 to TRBJ1-2, with D perhaps TRBD1 (6 bases). CDR1 and CDR2 (germline): SQVTM, ANQGSEA. CDR3 length: 13 amino acids. V was pared by 4 bases and J by 6 bases, with 15 bases between. CDR3 sequence: CSVVAGASDGYTF. In nucleotides, the CDR3 is TGCAGCGTTGTGGCAGGGGCTTCGGATGGCTACACCTTC.

This clonotype has a count of ten or more. The chain is built from TRBV19 and TRBJ2-7; no firm D call. This CDR3 contains 13 residues. CDR1 is LNHDA and CDR2 is SQIVND in the germline V gene (reference sequence). Trimming removed 0 bases at V and 5 bases at J, with 8 bases between. The DNA of the CDR3 is TGTGCCAGTAGTATAGATCGGACGAACGAGCAGTACTTC. Its translation is CASSIDRTNEQYF. The complete variable domain, with remaining parts taken from reference TRBV19 and TRBJ2-7, reads DGGITQSPKYLFRKEGQNVTLSCEQNLNHDAMYWYRQDPGQGLRLIYYSQIVNDFQKGDIAEGYSVSREKKESFPLTVTSAQKNPTAFYLCASSIDRTNEQYFGPGTRLTVT.

This clonotype was observed a single time. The chain is built from TRBV11-2 and TRBJ2-5, with no clear D. The ends were cut back, 4 bases at V and 4 bases at J, with 7 bases in the middle. This CDR3 is built from 12 residues. Germline-derived CDR1 and CDR2 are SGHAT and FQNNGV. The CDR3 sequence is CASSSYGETQYF. The DNA for the CDR3 is TGTGCCAGCAGCTCCTACGGAGAGACCCAGTACTTC.

Ten or more counts support this clonotype. This chain connects TRBV20-1 to TRBJ2-7; perhaps TRBD2 as D (6 bases). The CDR3 has 12 amino acids. V lost 4 bases, J lost 2 bases, and 9 bases lay in between. Germline-derived CDR1 and CDR2 are DFQATT and SNEGSKA (reference sequence). CDR3 coding DNA: TGCAGTGCTACCCTAGCGACCTACGAGCAGTACTTC. This gives the protein CSATLATYEQYF.

The chain combines TRBV6-5 with TRBJ1-4, with TRBD1 as a possible D gene (6 bases). The CDR3 loop spans 14 amino acids. V was trimmed by 8 bases and J by 8 bases, leaving 18 bases between them. From germline, CDR1 is MNHEY and CDR2 SVGAGI. This chain's CDR3 is CASQAGQGREKLFF. DNA of the CDR3: TGTGCCAGCCAAGCAGGGCAGGGGCGGGAAAAACTGTTTTTT.

This clonotype has a handful of counts. The CDR3 sequence: CASSDRADYGYTF. CDR3 coding DNA: TGCGCCAGCTCAGACAGGGCGGACTATGGCTACACCTTC. The chain combines TRBV4-1 with TRBJ1-2; 7 nucleotides line up with TRBD1. V was pared by 8 bases and J by 3 bases, with 6 bases of the junction left unmatched. The CDR3 is made up of 13 amino acids. CDR1 is MGHRA and CDR2 is YSYEKL in the germline V gene.

The chain couples TRBV29-1 to TRBJ2-7; D gene unclear. The tail of the sequence fits TRBJ2-1 better, so the J call may be wrong. The CDR3 extends over 11 amino acids. CDR1 and CDR2 (germline): SQVTM, ANQGSEA. For the CDR3, the DNA is TGCAGCGTTGTTCCTGCAAATGAGCAGTTCTTC. Its protein product is CSVVPANEQFF.

This chain links TRBV20-1 with TRBJ2-5; 10 bases are a match to TRBD2. V dropped 3 bases and J dropped 5; count of bases not matched to a gene: 9. This CDR3 spans 15 amino acids. The germline gives CDR1 DFQATT, CDR2 SNEGSKA (reference sequence). The CDR3 is CSASPPLAGVETQYF. DNA of the CDR3: TGCAGTGCTAGCCCGCCCCTAGCGGGAGTGGAGACCCAGTACTTC.

About this clonotype: This may come from a read error, since a much larger clone is one base off. The chain combines TRBV15 with TRBJ2-2; D is unclear. From germline, CDR1 is LNHNV and CDR2 YYDKDF (reference sequence). The CDR3 is made up of 17 amino acids. This CDR3 is CATSGDLPGRNTGELFF. CDR3 nucleotide sequence: TGTGCCACCAGCGGAGATCTTCCGGGCCGGAACACCGGGGAGCTGTTTTTT.

In the case of this clonotype: A much larger clonotype is one base distant, so this may be a read error. The chain links TRBV29-1 to TRBJ2-5; D is undetermined. The CDR3 runs to 11 residues. Germline CDR1 SQVTM, CDR2 ANQGSEA. The DNA of the CDR3 is TGCAGCGTTACGGTACAAGATACCCAGTACTTC. Protein: CSVTVQDTQYF.

V usage is TRBV7-9 and J usage is TRBJ2-7; D is uncertain. The V gene's germline CDR1 is SEHNR and CDR2 FQNEAQ (reference sequence). The V and J ends lost 1 base and 5 bases respectively, with 12 bases between them. This CDR3 has 14 residues. CDR3 sequence (DNA): TGTGCCAGCAGCTTAGAGGTGTTCGTTGACGAGCAGTACTTC. This sequence encodes CASSLEVFVDEQYF.

This clonotype was detected only a few times. V usage is TRBV5-1 and J usage is TRBJ1-1, with 9 positions matching TRBD1. V dropped 7 bases and J dropped 1; count of bases not matched to a gene: 8. Germline V gene lookup returns CDR1 SGHRS and CDR2 YFSETQ. The CDR3 has 15 amino acids. CDR3 nucleotide sequence: TGCGCCAGCCGGGACAGGGTTGAAACGAACACTGAAGCTTTCTTT. Amino acid sequence: CASRDRVETNTEAFF. The full variable domain, in which reference TRBV5-1 and TRBJ1-1 provide the parts outside the CDR3, is KAGVTQTPRYLIKTRGQQVTLSCSPISGHRSVSWYQQTPGQGLQFLFEYFSETQRNKGNFPGRFSGRQFSNSRSEMNVSTLELGDSALYLCASRDRVETNTEAFFGQGTRLTVV.

This chain joins TRBV15 and TRBJ1-2; a possible D gene is TRBD1 (6 bases). The CDR3 extends over 19 amino acids. V was cut by 8 bases and J by 4 bases, with 32 bases left in between. The V gene's germline CDR1 is LNHNV and CDR2 YYDKDF (reference sequence). For the CDR3, the DNA is TGTGCCACCGCCCGGCCGGGACAAGGGGGGGCACACGAGCTCTATGGCTACACCTTC. Residues: CATARPGQGGAHELYGYTF.

This clonotype was picked up one time. The V and J genes are TRBV5-4 and TRBJ2-5; unclear D gene. CDR3 length equals 13 residues. V lost 10 bases and J lost 5, with 18 bases in between. Germline CDR1 reads SGHNT; CDR2 reads YYREEE (reference sequence). CDR3 sequence: CAADLRVVETQYF. In nucleotides, the CDR3 is TGTGCCGCAGACCTCCGGGTCGTGGAGACCCAGTACTTC.

The rearrangement links TRBV29-1 to TRBJ2-5; D is possibly TRBD1 (6 bases). This CDR3 is built from 15 residues. The germline CDR1 and CDR2 sequences are SQVTM and ANQGSEA. Trimming left V 3 bases short and J 5 bases short, with 19 bases between. CDR3 residues: CSVDRGMDSSETQYF. The CDR3 coding sequence is TGCAGCGTTGATAGGGGGATGGATTCTTCGGAGACCCAGTACTTC.